The 27 T cell receptor beta chains below all came from one sample that was sequenced in a study of blood T cell repertoires in COVID-19. TCRdb's table, derived via immunoSEQ multiplex PCR, lists solely in-frame clones and lacks some. The sample gives about 400,000 clones, around 87% of which show up once; about 1.9% is in the top ten. Material for sequencing was PBMCs or T cells enriched from blood (not recorded which). The source is a man aged 35-49 years in a cohort exposed to, infected with or recovered from COVID-19 (not recorded which).

CDR3 sequence reads: CASSQITGVPQETQYF. The CDR3 region has the DNA TGTGCCAGCAGCCAAATCACAGGGGTTCCCCAAGAGACCCAGTACTTC. The J gene is TRBJ2-5, the V gene TRBV14, with 7 bases that match TRBD1. With 2 bases clipped from V and 1 base from J, the junction kept 7 bases outside the gene matches. In germline, CDR1 is SGHDN, CDR2 FVKESK. This CDR3 has 16 residues.

The J gene is TRBJ2-3, the V gene TRBV5-1; TRBD2 might be the D (5 bases). Germline CDR1 SGHRS, CDR2 YFSETQ. CDR3 size: 14 residues. V lost 5 bases, J lost 1 base, and 11 bases lay in between. The CDR3 loop reads CASRIAGGTDTQYF. The DNA of the CDR3 is TGCGCCAGCAGAATCGCGGGTGGCACAGATACGCAGTATTTT.

V gene TRBV5-8 combines with J gene TRBJ1-5; D is undetermined. Germline V gives CDR1 SGHTS, CDR2 YDEGEE. This CDR3 spans 15 amino acids. V lost 4 bases, J lost 4 bases, and 15 bases lay in between. The CDR3 spells CASSRRPFGNQPQHF. Here the CDR3 DNA reads TGTGCCAGCAGCCGGCGCCCGTTCGGGAATCAGCCCCAGCATTTT.

Points on this clone: One end of the junction fails to match germline, which may point to a read error. The rearrangement uses TRBV20-1 and TRBJ1-2, with 7 bases identical to TRBD1. The germline gives CDR1 DFQATT, CDR2 SNEGSKA (reference sequence). The CDR3 runs 14 residues. The CDR3 nucleotides are TGCAGTCCTAGTGAGAGGACAGGTTTCGTCGGCTACACCTTC. It encodes CSPSERTGFVGYTF.

CDR3 residues: CASSLENYGYTF. Here the CDR3 DNA reads TGCGCCAGCAGCTTAGAGAACTATGGCTACACCTTC. The chain is built from TRBV5-1 and TRBJ1-2; D is undetermined. The V end lost 2 bases, the J end lost 2 bases, and 4 bases lay between the germline ends. CDR1 is SGHRS and CDR2 is YFSETQ in the germline V gene. CDR3 size: 12 residues.

This clone was found a few times. V gene TRBV18 combines with J gene TRBJ1-4; D unclear. Germline loops: CDR1 KGHSH, CDR2 LQKENI. V was pared by 3 bases and J by 5 bases, with 7 bases between. This CDR3 region has 13 residues. This chain's CDR3 is CASSPEINEKLFF. The CDR3 bases are TGTGCCAGCTCACCGGAGATAAATGAAAAACTGTTTTTT.

The genes are TRBV6-5 and TRBJ1-1; a weak D match, TRBD1 (5 bases). V lost 5 bases to trimming and J lost 10 bases, with 14 bases between them. Germline CDR1 is MNHEY and CDR2 is SVGAGI. CDR3 length: 12 amino acids. The CDR3 DNA is TGTGCCAGCAGTCCTGGGGGGGAGCCAGCTTTCTTT. Residues: CASSPGGEPAFF.

The V and J genes are TRBV7-9 and TRBJ1-4, with 8 bases matching TRBD1. Germline assignment: CDR1 SEHNR and CDR2 FQNEAQ (reference sequence). J gave up 7 bases and V 5 bases, and 12 bases lay outside the gene matches. This CDR3 contains 16 residues. CDR3 bases: TGTGCCAGCAGCCCCCAGGACAGGGAGGTCGGTGAAAAACTGTTTTTT. Residues: CASSPQDREVGEKLFF.

This sequence joins TRBV10-3 and TRBJ2-2, with D tentatively TRBD1 (5 bases). This CDR3 comprises 12 residues. V was clipped by 7 bases and J by 7 bases, with 10 bases between them. Germline CDR1 and CDR2: ENHRY and SYGVKD. CDR3 loop: CAIKTQDGELFF. The CDR3 nucleotides are TGTGCCATCAAGACACAGGACGGGGAGCTGTTTTTT.

The CDR3 spells CASSSGDRVKDEQFF. DNA of the CDR3: TGTGCCAGCAGTTCAGGAGACAGGGTTAAGGATGAGCAGTTCTTC. The chain uses TRBV6-2 or TRBV6-3 and TRBJ2-1; TRBD1 agrees at 7 bases. V was pared by 4 bases and J by 8 bases, with 11 bases of the junction left unmatched. The CDR3 has 15 amino acids. The germline CDR1 and CDR2 sequences are MNHEY and SVGEGT.

In this sample, this clone turned up a few times. The chain couples TRBV5-1 to TRBJ2-1; TRBD2 agrees at 14 bases. The CDR3 is made up of 20 amino acids. V lost 6 bases and J lost 1; bases outside the gene matches: 15. Germline lookup yields CDR1 SGHRS and CDR2 YFSETQ. The CDR3 region is CASKTTRGLAGVRSYNEQFF. The DNA of the CDR3 is TGCGCCAGCAAAACGACCCGGGGACTAGCGGGAGTTAGGTCCTACAATGAGCAGTTCTTC.

A word on this clone: Other DNA sequences from this sample encode an identical CDR3 as well. This chain connects TRBV9 to TRBJ2-5; TRBD2 matches at 9 bases. Germline V gene data show CDR1 as SGDLS and CDR2 as YYNGEE. The CDR3 extends over 14 amino acids. Trimming cost V 0 bases and J 3 bases; bases outside gene matches: 0. In DNA, the CDR3 is TGTGCCAGCAGCGTAGGACTAGCGGAAGAGACCCAGTACTTC. It translates to CASSVGLAEETQYF.

The genes are TRBV7-3 and TRBJ1-2, with 8 positions matching TRBD1. This CDR3 region has 19 residues. V was pared by 0 bases and J by 7 bases, with 19 bases of the junction left unmatched. Germline CDR1 and CDR2: SGHTA and FQGTGA. The CDR3 sequence is CASSLTEDRETLSLFGYTF. Written as DNA, the CDR3 is TGTGCCAGCAGCTTAACGGAGGACAGGGAAACCCTATCCCTCTTTGGCTACACCTTC.

This clone was counted between two and nine times. CDR3 coding DNA: TGCGCCAGCAGCTATGACACGTCTACTGGCGGGTACACCTTC. Translation gives CASSYDTSTGGYTF. The chain has TRBV5-1 and TRBJ1-2; D is unclear. Germline V gene lookup returns CDR1 SGHRS and CDR2 YFSETQ. Deletions cut 3 bases from V and 11 bases from J, with 20 bases between. The CDR3 has 14 amino acids.

The rearrangement uses TRBV27 and TRBJ1-4, with TRBD1 as a possible D gene (6 bases). CDR3 length: 14 amino acids. CDR1 MNHEY and CDR2 SMNVEV come from the germline V gene (reference sequence). V lost 7 bases and J lost 4, with 13 bases in between. The CDR3, as DNA: TGTGCCAGCACCACCGGACAGTTTAATGAAAAACTGTTTTTT. This codes for CASTTGQFNEKLFF.

The V and J genes are TRBV19 and TRBJ2-7; 10 bases line up with TRBD2. Germline V lookup: CDR1 LNHDA, CDR2 SQIVND (reference sequence). The CDR3 has 15 amino acids. Trimming cost V 3 bases and J 5 bases; bases outside gene matches: 7. The CDR3: CASSMALAGANEQYF. The CDR3 nucleotides are TGTGCCAGTAGTATGGCGCTAGCGGGAGCCAACGAGCAGTACTTC.

This clone was found a few times. The rearrangement uses TRBV6-5 and TRBJ1-6; a weak D match, TRBD1 (5 bases). Between the trimmed V and J ends, which lost 0 bases and 10 bases, there was a span of 13 bases. This CDR3 contains 15 residues. The V gene's germline CDR1 is MNHEY and CDR2 SVGAGI. The CDR3 DNA reads TGTGCCAGCAGTTACTCTGACAGCTGGGCCTCACCCCTCCACTTT. Amino acid sequence: CASSYSDSWASPLHF.

This sequence joins TRBV7-8 and TRBJ2-1; D not certain. Per the germline V gene, CDR1 is SGHVS and CDR2 is FQNEAQ. Trimming cost V 2 bases and J 4 bases, with 9 bases left between them. The CDR3 extends over 14 amino acids. This chain's CDR3 is CASSLSGGYNEQFF. The DNA of the CDR3 is TGTGCCAGCAGCTTATCTGGCGGATACAATGAGCAGTTCTTC.

The chain carries TRBV19 and TRBJ2-1; 7 nucleotides line up with TRBD2. Germline V gene data show CDR1 as LNHDA and CDR2 as SQIVND (reference sequence). V was clipped by 7 bases and J by 9 bases; unmatched bases: 12. The CDR3 is made up of 14 amino acids. The CDR3 spells CASMPGAAGSEQFF. In nucleotides, the CDR3 is TGTGCCAGTATGCCCGGGGCAGCGGGGTCTGAGCAGTTCTTC.

This clone was detected only once. The chain couples TRBV10-1 to TRBJ2-2; 15 bases agree with TRBD2. CDR1 and CDR2 (germline): WNHNN, SYGVQD (reference sequence). The CDR3 spans 16 residues. Trimming took 4 bases from V and 5 from J; bases not matched to a gene: 2. As DNA, the CDR3 is TGCGCCAGCAGTGGGGGACTAGCGGGAGGTACCGGGGAGCTGTTTTTT. Protein sequence: CASSGGLAGGTGELFF.

The gene calls are TRBV4-1 and TRBJ1-2, with a weak D call TRBD1 (6 bases). Germline V gene data show CDR1 as MGHRA and CDR2 as YSYEKL. Trimming cost V 1 base and J 5 bases, with 8 bases left between them. The CDR3 sequence is 13 residues long. The CDR3 region is CASSQATGYGYTF. CDR3 nucleotides: TGCGCCAGCAGCCAAGCGACAGGTTATGGCTACACCTTC.

The chain has TRBV6-5 and TRBJ1-1; 10 nucleotides align to TRBD1. This CDR3 region has 15 residues. J lost 3 bases, V lost 5 bases, and 6 bases had no gene match. Per germline, CDR1 MNHEY and CDR2 SVGAGI. The CDR3 loop reads CASSQPGQGYTEAFF. CDR3 DNA sequence: TGTGCCAGCAGTCAACCGGGACAGGGGTACACTGAAGCTTTCTTT.

J is TRBJ2-1 and V is TRBV6-6; 7 bases agree with TRBD2. V was pared by 5 bases and J by 5 bases, with 0 bases of the junction left unmatched. The CDR3 length is 12 residues. Germline V gene sequence: CDR1 MNHNY, CDR2 SVGAGI (reference sequence). In nucleotides, the CDR3 is TGTGCCAGCAGTCTAGCGGACAATGAGCAGTTCTTC. Translating gives CASSLADNEQFF.

Only one count was recorded for this clone. Here the CDR3 DNA reads TGCGCCAGCAGCTTGGACAGCAACTACAATGAGCAGTTCTTC. Translated: CASSLDSNYNEQFF. The chain employs TRBV5-1 and TRBJ2-1; the D is unclear. The CDR3 is 14 amino acids. V was clipped by 0 bases and J by 3 bases, with 7 bases between them. Germline V gene data show CDR1 as SGHRS and CDR2 as YFSETQ.

The chain uses TRBV6-1 and TRBJ2-5; a weak D match, TRBD2 (5 bases). V was clipped by 1 base and J by 2 bases, with 14 bases between them. The CDR3 loop spans 16 amino acids. Germline CDR1 reads MNHNS; CDR2 reads SASEGT. CDR3 bases: TGTGCCAGCAGTGAAGACTCTAGCCAGATACAAGAGACCCAGTACTTC. Translating gives CASSEDSSQIQETQYF.

J is TRBJ1-5 and V is TRBV6-5; a weak D match, TRBD1 (5 bases). The CDR3 is 15 residues long. In germline, CDR1 is MNHEY, CDR2 SVGAGI. V was cut by 9 bases and J by 0 bases, with 15 bases left in between. CDR3 in amino acids: CASGTSGHSNQPQHF. The CDR3 DNA reads as TGTGCCAGTGGGACTTCAGGACATAGCAATCAGCCCCAGCATTTT.

The chain combines TRBV14 with TRBJ2-7; D possibly corresponds to TRBD1 (6 bases). Germline CDR1 and CDR2: SGHDN and FVKESK. V lost 4 bases to trimming and J lost 6 bases, with 16 bases between them. This CDR3 comprises 14 residues. The CDR3 coding sequence is TGTGCCAGCAGCCCTCAGGGGAACTCTCCCGAGCAGTACTTC. Translated, it gives CASSPQGNSPEQYF.